This T cell receptor (beta chain) was retrieved from a study of T cell changes during pregnancy in multiple sclerosis. The ends were cut back, 2 bases at V and 0 bases at J, with 11 bases in the middle. This CDR3 comprises 16 residues. CDR1 is MNHNS, CDR2 SASEGT, per germline. Only in-frame clones appear in the TCRdb table, and some are missing; sequencing was by immunoSEQ multiplex PCR. The data show about 130,000 clones, with about 95% seen just once and 0.44% held by the top ten. The starting material was peripheral blood, obtained after pregnancy. This clonotype originated in a female donor with multiple sclerosis, enrolled in a pregnancy study. The rearrangement uses TRBV6-1 and TRBJ2-4; D is perhaps TRBD2 (5 bases). The DNA for the CDR3 is TGTGCCAGCAGTGAACCCAGGACTCTAGCCAAAAACATTCAGTACTTC. Encoded protein: CASSEPRTLAKNIQYF.